Each of the 2 T cell receptor beta chains below was sequenced from the same sample in a study of blood T cell repertoires in COVID-19. Assay: immunoSEQ multiplex PCR; the TCRdb copy retains only in-frame clones and omits some. Of roughly 250,000 clones detected, more than 65% appear once; the ten largest clones hold around 4.1%. Sequenced material: peripheral blood. The receptors stem from a woman between 40 and 50 years old with active or convalescent COVID-19.

The chain links TRBV5-1 to TRBJ2-2; D is ambiguous. The V and J ends lost 2 bases and 4 bases respectively, with 9 bases between them. The CDR3 extends over 14 amino acids. Per germline, CDR1 SGHRS and CDR2 YFSETQ. CDR3 loop: CASSFRSVTGELFF. The CDR3 DNA follows: TGCGCCAGCAGCTTTCGTTCGGTCACCGGGGAGCTGTTTTTT.

V and J are TRBV4-1 and TRBJ2-7; tentative D call: TRBD1 (5 bases). Germline assignment: CDR1 MGHRA and CDR2 YSYEKL. The V end was cut by 0 bases, the J end by 0 bases, with 9 bases between. The CDR3 is 15 amino acids. The CDR3 region is CASSQDPGNSYEQYF. For the CDR3, the DNA is TGCGCCAGCAGCCAAGATCCAGGGAACTCCTACGAGCAGTACTTC.